The 32 T cell receptor beta chains below were found in one sample sequenced in a study of shared clonotypes between healthy human individuals (dated by TCRdb to 2019 to 2021). The library was prepared using the immunoSEQ multiplex PCR assay. This immuneACCESS table, as held by TCRdb, lists in-frame sequences with V and J called but not all clones. Of the missing ones, under half trace to an unresolved V gene in checked studies; the others have no known cause. In all, the sample holds more than 550,000 clones, and 80% to 95% of those were seen once. 30% to 40% of the sample is in the top ten clones. The sequencing sample was made of memory CD8+ T cells from PBMCs. Sample cell subset or site, as interpreted from the label and publication: CD45RO+ cells pooled with CCR7-negative TemRA cells. All receptors derive from a man aged 18 to 30 in good health. Some clones in this sample may be carry-over from other donors' samples.

The chain uses TRBV9 and TRBJ2-1, with 7 bases lining up with TRBD2. The germline gives CDR1 SGDLS, CDR2 YYNGEE. J lost 7 bases, V lost 4 bases, and 20 bases had no gene match. The CDR3 is 18 residues long. The CDR3 region has the DNA TGTGCCAGCAGCCCAAATATGGCGGAGCCGACACTAGCGAATGAGCAGTTCTTC. As protein: CASSPNMAEPTLANEQFF.

This chain connects TRBV7-2 to TRBJ2-5; no clear D gene. The germline V and J ends were trimmed by 3 bases and 9 bases, with 11 bases remaining between them. Germline V lookup: CDR1 SGHTA, CDR2 FQGNSA. The CDR3 covers 12 residues. As DNA, the CDR3 is TGTGCCAGCAGCTTCCTGAGTGGGGCCCAGTACTTC. Its translation is CASSFLSGAQYF.

This clone was seen once. The V and J genes are TRBV5-6 and TRBJ1-2; possibly TRBD1 for D (6 bases). CDR1 SGHDT and CDR2 YYEEEE come from the germline V gene. This CDR3 is built from 15 residues. The V gene lost 0 bases and the J gene lost 8 bases, with 17 bases spanning the gap. CDR3 region: CASSLATGGKVGYTF. For the CDR3, the DNA is TGTGCCAGCAGCTTGGCGACAGGCGGGAAGGTGGGCTACACCTTC.

The chain recombines TRBV19 with TRBJ2-1; the D is unclear. The CDR3 is made up of 12 amino acids. V was clipped by 4 bases and J by 9 bases, with 10 bases between them. Germline CDR1 is LNHDA and CDR2 is SQIVND (reference sequence). The CDR3 coding sequence is TGTGCCAGTAGTACAGGCAATCGTGAGCAGTTCTTC. This translates into CASSTGNREQFF.

This chain joins TRBV28 and TRBJ1-5; D is unresolved. Per the germline V gene, CDR1 is MDHEN and CDR2 is SYDVKM. The length of the CDR3 is 14 residues. With 3 bases removed from V and 0 bases from J, the gap between germline ends came to 6 bases. Written as DNA, the CDR3 is TGTGCCAGCAGTTTTCTCGTTAGCAATCAGCCCCAGCATTTT. Its translation: CASSFLVSNQPQHF.

The genes are TRBV15 and TRBJ2-5, with D possibly matching TRBD2 (5 bases). Trimming left V 11 bases short and J 5 bases short, with 18 bases between. CDR3 length: 13 residues. Germline CDR1 reads LNHNV; CDR2 reads YYDKDF (reference sequence). CDR3 region: CASSASLGETQYF. DNA for the CDR3: TGTGCCTCGTCGGCTAGCCTTGGGGAGACCCAGTACTTC. The whole variable domain, remainder taken from reference TRBV15 and TRBJ2-5, is DAMVIQNPRYQVTQFGKPVTLSCSQTLNHNVMYWYQQKSSQAPKLLFHYYDKDFNNEADTPDNFQSRRPNTSFCFLDIRSPGLGDTAMYLCASSASLGETQYFGPGTRLLVL.

The chain combines TRBV28 with TRBJ2-1, with 13 bases lining up with TRBD2. Per the germline V gene, CDR1 is MDHEN and CDR2 is SYDVKM. The J segment lost 8 bases and the V segment lost 6 bases, leaving 4 bases of the junction unmatched. The CDR3 sequence is 14 residues long. CDR3: CASSWTSGSHEQFF. The CDR3 region has the DNA TGTGCCAGCAGCTGGACTAGCGGGAGTCATGAGCAGTTCTTC.

This rearrangement joins TRBV6-5 to TRBJ2-5; TRBD2 might be the D (5 bases). V lost 8 bases and J 2 bases, leaving 18 bases between the germline ends. This CDR3 spans 15 amino acids. Germline CDR1 is MNHEY and CDR2 is SVGAGI. The CDR3, as DNA: TGTGCCAGCTCCCCTAGCTTAAGGGCACAAGAGACCCAGTACTTC. Translated, it gives CASSPSLRAQETQYF.

The chain has TRBV6-5 and TRBJ1-1, with 7 bases aligning to TRBD1. This CDR3 has 13 residues. V was clipped by 5 bases and J by 9 bases; unmatched bases: 9. In germline, CDR1 is MNHEY, CDR2 SVGAGI. CDR3 nucleotides: TGTGCCAGCAGTGTGGACAGGAACAACAAAGCTTTCTTT. This gives the protein CASSVDRNNKAFF.

V and J are TRBV9 and TRBJ2-5; 9 bases are shared with TRBD1. Germline V gives CDR1 SGDLS, CDR2 YYNGEE. The CDR3 contains 15 residues. V was clipped by 3 bases and J by 5 bases; unmatched bases: 8. CDR3 in amino acids: CASSGGQTGGETQYF. The CDR3 coding sequence is TGTGCCAGCAGCGGCGGCCAGACAGGGGGGGAGACCCAGTACTTC.

This chain links TRBV7-2 with TRBJ1-3; a possible D gene is TRBD1 (5 bases). V was cut by 4 bases and J by 1 base, with 14 bases left in between. The length of the CDR3 is 16 residues. Germline CDR1 and CDR2: SGHTA and FQGNSA. CDR3 residues: CASSSYPAGSGNTIYF. The CDR3 bases are TGTGCCAGCAGCTCATACCCCGCAGGGTCTGGAAACACCATATATTTT.

The chain combines TRBV19 with TRBJ1-4; a possible D gene is TRBD1 (5 bases). The CDR3 is 15 amino acids. The V end lost 3 bases, the J end lost 7 bases, and 15 bases lay between the germline ends. CDR1 LNHDA and CDR2 SQIVND come from the germline V gene (reference sequence). The CDR3 bases are TGTGCCAGTAGTATCTGGGGGAACTCGGGTGAAAAACTGTTTTTT. It translates to CASSIWGNSGEKLFF.

V usage is TRBV7-9 and J usage is TRBJ1-1, with 7 bases matching TRBD1. The V gene's germline CDR1 is SEHNR and CDR2 FQNEAQ (reference sequence). Trimming at V came to 5 bases and at J to 8 bases, leaving 8 bases not matched to a gene. The CDR3 extends over 13 amino acids. This CDR3 is CASSDRDSLEAFF. The DNA for the CDR3 is TGTGCCAGCAGCGACCGGGACAGCTTAGAAGCTTTCTTT.

J is TRBJ2-1 and V is TRBV27; the D gene is possibly TRBD1 (6 bases). The CDR3 totals 16 residues. Deletions cut 2 bases from V and 5 bases from J, with 16 bases between. Germline V CDR1 and CDR2: MNHEY, SMNVEV (reference sequence). CDR3 nucleotides: TGTGCCAGCAGTTTACGGGGTGGGGCAGGGGACAATGAGCAGTTCTTC. This gives the protein CASSLRGGAGDNEQFF.

CDR3 bases: TGCAGCGTTGGGGACAGGGTTATGACCTCTATAGATACGCAGTATTTT. It encodes CSVGDRVMTSIDTQYF. This rearrangement joins TRBV29-1 to TRBJ2-3; 9 bases agree with TRBD1. This CDR3 is built from 16 residues. The germline V gene has CDR1 SQVTM and CDR2 ANQGSEA. With V trimmed by 4 bases and J by 5 bases, 13 bases remained unmatched.

The CDR3 is CASSPNPGLVSYNEQFF. The CDR3 nucleotides are TGTGCCAGCAGCCCTAACCCGGGACTAGTATCCTACAATGAGCAGTTCTTC. The chain recombines TRBV11-1 with TRBJ2-1; TRBD2 matches at 8 bases. With V trimmed by 5 bases and J by 1 base, 10 bases remained unmatched. This CDR3 comprises 17 residues. The germline CDR1 and CDR2 sequences are SGHAT and FQDESV (reference sequence).

The chain joins TRBV10-3 to TRBJ1-1; no clear D. Trimming left V 10 bases short and J 1 base short, with 16 bases between. The CDR3 length is 14 residues. Germline loops: CDR1 ENHRY, CDR2 SYGVKD. DNA for the CDR3: TGTGCCACCTCCCTCGGCAACCCGAACACTGAAGCTTTCTTT. Translation: CATSLGNPNTEAFF.

Concerning this clone itself: The same CDR3 arises from other DNA sequences in this sample as well. The rearrangement joins TRBV15 to TRBJ2-2; TRBD1 is a possible D gene (5 bases). Trimming removed 0 bases at V and 3 bases at J, with 5 bases between. CDR3 size: 14 residues. Germline loops: CDR1 LNHNV, CDR2 YYDKDF (reference sequence). In nucleotides, the CDR3 is TGTGCCACCAGCAGAGACAGGGACACCGGGGAGCTGTTTTTT. Translation gives CATSRDRDTGELFF.

The J gene is TRBJ2-3, the V gene TRBV7-2; 11 bases are shared with TRBD2. This CDR3 is 15 amino acids long. The ends lost 5 bases at V and 4 bases at J; junction bases unmatched: 5. Germline CDR1 SGHTA, CDR2 FQGNSA. The CDR3 reads CASSELAGAADTQYF. In nucleotides, the CDR3 is TGTGCCAGCAGCGAACTAGCGGGAGCTGCAGATACGCAGTATTTT.

CDR3 amino acids: CASSGRQGVFAEAFF. CDR3 DNA: TGTGCCAGCAGCGGCAGACAGGGGGTATTCGCTGAAGCTTTCTTT. This chain connects TRBV11-2 to TRBJ1-1, with TRBD1 identical over 9 bases. V shed 5 bases, J shed 6 bases, and the junction held 10 bases outside the gene matches. The CDR3 contains 15 residues. CDR1 is SGHAT, CDR2 FQNNGV, per germline.

This clone occurred a few times. The same CDR3 is also encoded by other DNA sequences in this sample. V is TRBV19 and J is TRBJ2-7, with D unresolved. Trimming shortened V by 3 bases and J by 4 bases, and 10 bases separated the two germline ends. There are 13 residues in the CDR3. In germline, CDR1 is LNHDA, CDR2 SQIVND (reference sequence). CDR3 DNA: TGTGCCAGTAGTATCCGTCCTGGATACGAGCAGTACTTC. Translating it yields CASSIRPGYEQYF.

The chain is built from TRBV9 and TRBJ2-7; TRBD2 aligns across 7 bases. CDR3 size: 13 residues. Trimming at V came to 4 bases and at J to 7 bases, leaving 8 bases not matched to a gene. Germline assignment: CDR1 SGDLS and CDR2 YYNGEE. As DNA, the CDR3 is TGTGCCAGCAGCTTTGGGGGGGTTGATGAGCAGTACTTC. Translated, it gives CASSFGGVDEQYF.

The gene calls are TRBV6-1 and TRBJ1-2, with a weak D call TRBD1 (5 bases). The V gene's germline CDR1 is MNHNS and CDR2 SASEGT. CDR3 length equals 15 residues. V was shortened by 2 bases and J by 6 bases, with 16 bases between the two germline ends. The CDR3 sequence: CASSERKQGMDGYTF. The CDR3 coding sequence is TGTGCCAGCAGTGAACGTAAGCAGGGAATGGATGGCTACACCTTC.

The chain joins TRBV27 to TRBJ2-2, with TRBD1 matching over 7 bases. Germline CDR1 reads MNHEY; CDR2 reads SMNVEV (reference sequence). There are 16 residues in the CDR3. J gave up 5 bases and V 5 bases, and 11 bases lay outside the gene matches. CDR3 region: CASSRLGGRGTGELFF. CDR3 DNA sequence: TGTGCCAGCAGTAGGTTAGGGGGCCGAGGAACCGGGGAGCTGTTTTTT.

The chain employs TRBV18 and TRBJ2-7, with 10 positions matching TRBD1. The CDR3 totals 13 residues. CDR1 KGHSH and CDR2 LQKENI come from the germline V gene. Losses at the gene ends were 10 bases for V and 5 bases for J; bases not matched to a gene: 8. This CDR3 reads CATRRQGADEQYF. DNA for the CDR3: TGTGCCACCCGGAGACAGGGGGCTGACGAGCAGTACTTC.

Notes on this clone: Different DNA sequences within this sample yield the same CDR3. The chain combines TRBV27 with TRBJ2-7; weak D call: TRBD1 (6 bases). Germline V gives CDR1 MNHEY, CDR2 SMNVEV (reference sequence). The CDR3 runs 14 residues. V dropped 2 bases and J dropped 0 bases, with 8 bases sitting between them. The chain's CDR3 is CASSLIGGSYEQYF. The CDR3 DNA reads as TGTGCCAGCAGTTTAATAGGGGGCTCCTACGAGCAGTACTTC.

This chain connects TRBV7-6 to TRBJ2-1, with D uncertain. V lost 3 bases, J lost 4 bases, and 7 bases lay in between. The CDR3 is made up of 13 amino acids. Germline CDR1 reads SGHVS; CDR2 reads FNYEAQ. CDR3 sequence: CASSLTLYNEQFF. CDR3 sequence (DNA): TGTGCCAGCAGCTTGACCTTATACAATGAGCAGTTCTTC. The variable domain in full, completed from reference TRBV7-6 and TRBJ2-1, reads GAGVSQSPRYKVTKRGQDVALRCDPISGHVSLYWYRQALGQGPEFLTYFNYEAQQDKSGLPNDRFSAERPEGSISTLTIQRTEQRDSAMYRCASSLTLYNEQFFGPGTRLTVL.

The rearrangement links TRBV7-2 to TRBJ2-5; a possible D gene is TRBD2 (6 bases). CDR1 and CDR2 from the germline V gene are SGHTA and FQGNSA. V dropped 3 bases and J dropped 5 bases, with 16 bases sitting between them. The CDR3 runs to 15 residues. The DNA for the CDR3 is TGTGCCAGCAGCTTCGGGGGATTAATGTGGGAGACCCAGTACTTC. Translation: CASSFGGLMWETQYF.

CDR3 loop: CASSLDRGVGYTF. CDR3 sequence (DNA): TGTGCCAGCAGCTTAGACAGGGGTGTTGGCTACACCTTC. The chain recombines TRBV7-9 with TRBJ1-2; 7 nucleotides agree with TRBD1. The CDR3 length is 13 residues. Germline assignment: CDR1 SEHNR and CDR2 FQNEAQ (reference sequence). V shed 1 base, J shed 7 bases, and the junction held 3 bases outside the gene matches.

This chain links TRBV18 with TRBJ2-1; 8 bases align to TRBD2. CDR1 and CDR2 from the germline V gene are KGHSH and LQKENI. The CDR3 is 16 amino acids. V shed 2 bases and J 8 bases; nucleotides not matched to a gene: 11. The DNA of the CDR3 is TGTGCCAGCTCACCAGGACTCCTGGGACTAGTCGATGAGCAGTTCTTC. Residues: CASSPGLLGLVDEQFF.

V gene TRBV5-5 combines with J gene TRBJ2-7; no clear D. Per germline, CDR1 SGHKS and CDR2 YYEKEE (reference sequence). Trimming removed 1 base at V and 3 bases at J, with 8 bases between. The CDR3 covers 13 residues. Here the CDR3 DNA reads TGTGCCAGCAGCTTGAAACTCTTCTACGAGCAGTACTTC. This codes for CASSLKLFYEQYF.

CDR3 in amino acids: CASSSRDSGNTIYF. The CDR3 DNA reads as TGCGCCAGCAGCTCCCGGGACAGTGGAAACACCATATATTTT. The rearrangement joins TRBV5-1 to TRBJ1-3; 7 bases are shared with TRBD1. This CDR3 is 14 amino acids long. The trim removed 3 bases at V and 3 bases at J, leaving 3 bases unmatched. Germline V gene data show CDR1 as SGHRS and CDR2 as YFSETQ.